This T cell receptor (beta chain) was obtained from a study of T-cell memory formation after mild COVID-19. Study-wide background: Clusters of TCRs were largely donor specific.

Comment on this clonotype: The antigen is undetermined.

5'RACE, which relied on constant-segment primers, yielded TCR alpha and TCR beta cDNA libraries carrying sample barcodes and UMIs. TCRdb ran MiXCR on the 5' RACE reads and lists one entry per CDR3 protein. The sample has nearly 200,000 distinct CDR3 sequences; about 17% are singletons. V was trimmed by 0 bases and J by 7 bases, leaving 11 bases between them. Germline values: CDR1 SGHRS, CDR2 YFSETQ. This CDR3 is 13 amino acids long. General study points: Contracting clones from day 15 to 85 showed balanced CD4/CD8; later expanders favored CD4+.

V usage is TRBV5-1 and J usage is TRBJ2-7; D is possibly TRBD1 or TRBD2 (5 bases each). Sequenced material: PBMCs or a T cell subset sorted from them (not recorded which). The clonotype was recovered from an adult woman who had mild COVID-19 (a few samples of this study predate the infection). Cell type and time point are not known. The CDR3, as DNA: TGCGCCAGCAGCTTGGTCGTCGGGGCTGAGCAGTACTTC. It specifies CASSLVVGAEQYF.